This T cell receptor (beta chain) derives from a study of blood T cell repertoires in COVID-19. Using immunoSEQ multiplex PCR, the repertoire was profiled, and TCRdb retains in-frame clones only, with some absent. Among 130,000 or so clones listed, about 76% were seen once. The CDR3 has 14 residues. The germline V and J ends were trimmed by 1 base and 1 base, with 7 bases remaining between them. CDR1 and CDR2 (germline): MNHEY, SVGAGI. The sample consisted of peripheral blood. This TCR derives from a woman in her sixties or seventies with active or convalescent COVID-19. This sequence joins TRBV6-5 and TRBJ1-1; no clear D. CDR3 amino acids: CASSYLGRNTEAFF. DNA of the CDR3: TGTGCCAGCAGTTACTTGGGGAGGAACACTGAAGCTTTCTTT.